The 21 T cell receptor beta chains below were found in one sample sequenced in a study of post-analysis software for immune sequencing data. Study-wide findings and caveats: Five TRBV segments (TRBV5-6, TRBV5-1 and TRBV20-1 among them) occurred more frequently in patients than in controls.

These receptors are not linked to any known antigen. Unique-molecular-identifier-tagged TCR beta cDNA libraries were used. MiXCR, applied by TCRdb to the PCR reads, yields one record per CDR3 protein. The data contain 430,000 or so distinct CDR3 sequences, approximately 38% of them singletons. The sequenced sample consisted of blood. Receptors were obtained from a girl aged 2 to 10 with multiple sclerosis.

This clonotype has a count of ten or more. The J gene is TRBJ2-3, the V gene TRBV20-1; TRBD1 is a possible D gene (5 bases). With 1 base removed from V and 1 base from J, the gap between germline ends came to 12 bases. CDR1 and CDR2 from the germline V gene are DFQATT and SNEGSKA (reference sequence). The CDR3 is made up of 15 amino acids. The CDR3, as DNA: TGCAGTGCTAGAGCGCAGGGAAGTGGCACAGATACGCAGTATTTT. Translated: CSARAQGSGTDTQYF.

The genes are TRBV7-9 and TRBJ2-7; D might be TRBD1 (5 bases). The CDR3 length is 14 residues. The ends were cut back, 2 bases at V and 7 bases at J, with 15 bases in the middle. The V gene's germline CDR1 is SEHNR and CDR2 FQNEAQ (reference sequence). DNA of the CDR3: TGTGCCAGCAGCTTAACTCTATTGGGGCAAGAGCAGTACTTC. Translating it yields CASSLTLLGQEQYF.

This chain uses TRBV5-5 with TRBJ2-1; 7 nucleotides align to TRBD2. V trimming: 0 bases; J trimming: 5 bases; junction bases outside the gene matches: 5. CDR1 is SGHKS, CDR2 YYEKEE, per germline (reference sequence). CDR3 size: 15 residues. The CDR3 protein is CASSLGPGLNNEQFF. As DNA, the CDR3 is TGTGCCAGCAGCTTGGGGCCGGGACTAAACAATGAGCAGTTCTTC.

The rearrangement joins TRBV4-2 to TRBJ2-1; TRBD2 is a possible D gene (5 bases). V shed 0 bases and J shed 2 bases, with 11 bases lying between them. CDR3 length: 16 amino acids. The germline V gene encodes CDR1 LGHNA and CDR2 YNFKEQ. CDR3 DNA: TGTGCCAGCAGCCAAGATTATCCGGGAACCTACAATGAGCAGTTCTTC. Encoded protein: CASSQDYPGTYNEQFF.

The chain joins TRBV12-3 or TRBV12-4 to TRBJ1-2; no clear D gene. The V end was cut by 3 bases, the J end by 5 bases, with 19 bases between. The CDR3 covers 16 residues. Here the CDR3 DNA reads TGTGCCAGCAGTTTGGACCAGCGAGCGGTTGGGTATGGCTACACCTTC. Its protein product is CASSLDQRAVGYGYTF.

V usage is TRBV7-8 and J usage is TRBJ2-5; D is perhaps TRBD1 (6 bases). The CDR3 runs to 14 residues. The germline gives CDR1 SGHVS, CDR2 FQNEAQ. V was shortened by 4 bases and J by 1 base, with 10 bases between the two germline ends. The DNA of the CDR3 is TGTGCCAGCAGCTATCTCAGGGGCCAAGAGACCCAGTACTTC. Residues: CASSYLRGQETQYF. Using reference TRBV7-8 and TRBJ2-5 for the parts outside the CDR3, the full variable domain is GAGVSQSPRYKVAKRGQDVALRCDPISGHVSLFWYQQALGQGPEFLTYFQNEAQLDKSGLPSDRFFAERPEGSVSTLKIQRTQQEDSAVYLCASSYLRGQETQYFGPGTRLLVL.

On this clonotype itself: This may be a read error: a much more frequent sequence differs by one nucleotide. The V gene is TRBV10-1, the J gene TRBJ2-5; TRBD2 agrees at 10 bases. This CDR3 contains 14 residues. The germline gives CDR1 WNHNN, CDR2 SYGVQD (reference sequence). V lost 6 bases, J lost 5 bases, and 6 bases stayed unmatched. CDR3 protein: CASREGLAVETQYF. As DNA, the CDR3 is TGCGCCAGCAGGGAAGGACTAGCGGTGGAGACCCAGTACTTC.

This clonotype was found a few times. J is TRBJ1-2 and V is TRBV12-3 or TRBV12-4; the match to TRBD1 covers 9 bases. The V segment lost 5 bases and the J segment 5 bases; nucleotides outside the gene matches: 6. The CDR3 consists of 14 residues. The CDR3 here is CASSLQGARYGYTF. The CDR3 nucleotides read TGTGCCAGCAGTCTACAGGGGGCGCGGTATGGCTACACCTTC.

Here the CDR3 reads CASSPDSGNQPQHF. Here the CDR3 DNA reads TGTGCCAGCTCCCCAGACAGTGGTAATCAGCCCCAGCATTTT. J is TRBJ1-5 and V is TRBV18, with D possibly being TRBD1 (5 bases). Per the germline V gene, CDR1 is KGHSH and CDR2 is LQKENI. The CDR3 consists of 14 residues. V was pared by 6 bases and J by 4 bases, with 13 bases between. Full variable domain (rest looked up from reference TRBV18 and TRBJ1-5): NAGVMQNPRHLVRRRGQEARLRCSPMKGHSHVYWYRQLPEEGLKFMVYLQKENIIDESGMPKERFSAEFPKEGPSILRIQQVVRGDSAAYFCASSPDSGNQPQHFGDGTRLSIL.

This chain links TRBV20-1 with TRBJ2-7; 7 nucleotides align to TRBD1. Losses at the gene ends were 0 bases for V and 5 bases for J; bases not matched to a gene: 16. Germline CDR1 reads DFQATT; CDR2 reads SNEGSKA (reference sequence). The CDR3 runs to 17 residues. The CDR3 nucleotides are TGCAGTGCTAGAGATTATCAGACAGGGCCGCAAGGAGACGAGCAGTACTTC. Encoded protein: CSARDYQTGPQGDEQYF.

The sample holds a few counts of this clonotype. This rearrangement joins TRBV5-1 to TRBJ2-1, with TRBD2 matching 10 bases. Trimming removed 4 bases from V and 7 bases from J; junction bases left unmatched: 11. Germline values: CDR1 SGHRS, CDR2 YFSETQ. The CDR3 has 16 residues. CDR3 sequence reads: CASSLQRGGGLNEQFF. The CDR3 DNA reads TGCGCCAGCAGCCTCCAGCGGGGGGGCGGTTTGAATGAGCAGTTCTTC. The full variable domain, its missing parts supplied by reference TRBV5-1 and TRBJ2-1, is KAGVTQTPRYLIKTRGQQVTLSCSPISGHRSVSWYQQTPGQGLQFLFEYFSETQRNKGNFPGRFSGRQFSNSRSEMNVSTLELGDSALYLCASSLQRGGGLNEQFFGPGTRLTVL.

This clonotype was picked up many times. This chain uses TRBV29-1 with TRBJ2-5; 7 nucleotides match TRBD2. Germline loops: CDR1 SQVTM, CDR2 ANQGSEA. The length of the CDR3 is 14 residues. V shed 4 bases and J 1 base; nucleotides not matched to a gene: 6. The chain's CDR3 is CSVARPGGQETQYF. The CDR3 DNA is TGCAGCGTTGCACGGCCGGGGGGCCAAGAGACCCAGTACTTC. The variable domain in full, completed from reference TRBV29-1 and TRBJ2-5, reads SAVISQKPSRDICQRGTSLTIQCQVDSQVTMMFWYRQQPGQSLTLIATANQGSEATYESGFVIDKFPISRPNLTFSTLTVSNMSPEDSSIYLCSVARPGGQETQYFGPGTRLLVL.

This clonotype is deemed medium-sized (0.01 to 0.1%). The gene calls are TRBV12-3 or TRBV12-4 and TRBJ2-5; D is tentatively TRBD1 or TRBD2 (5 bases each). The V end was cut by 6 bases, the J end by 4 bases, with 27 bases between. The CDR3 length is 18 residues. The CDR3, as DNA: TGTGCCAGCAGCCCACCCGTAGGAGGAAGGGGATACTTAGAGACCCAGTACTTC. Amino acids: CASSPPVGGRGYLETQYF.

This clonotype was seen a few times. The chain has TRBV7-6 and TRBJ2-1; no clear D gene. Germline V gives CDR1 SGHVS, CDR2 FNYEAQ. CDR3 length equals 19 residues. The V end lost 0 bases, the J end lost 3 bases, and 21 bases lay between the germline ends. The CDR3 here is CASSLAQMQVGHFYNEQFF. The CDR3 region has the DNA TGTGCCAGCAGCTTAGCGCAAATGCAAGTAGGGCATTTCTACAATGAGCAGTTCTTC.

The chain has TRBV4-2 and TRBJ2-7; D assignment may be TRBD1 or TRBD2 (6 bases each). The CDR3 length is 16 residues. V was clipped by 0 bases and J by 0 bases, with 12 bases between them. Germline V CDR1 and CDR2: LGHNA, YNFKEQ. CDR3 loop: CASSQDLGGHSYEQYF. Written as DNA, the CDR3 is TGTGCCAGCAGCCAAGATCTAGGGGGGCACTCCTACGAGCAGTACTTC.

This chain links TRBV20-1 with TRBJ2-7, with D maybe TRBD2 (5 bases). V lost 3 bases and J 3 bases, leaving 18 bases between the germline ends. The CDR3 is made up of 15 amino acids. CDR1 and CDR2 from the germline V gene are DFQATT and SNEGSKA (reference sequence). The DNA for the CDR3 is TGCAGTGCTAGTCAGCGGACCGACCGAAACTACGAGCAGTACTTC. As protein: CSASQRTDRNYEQYF.

This rearrangement joins TRBV20-1 to TRBJ2-4, with D maybe TRBD1 (6 bases). The J call may be wrong; the DNA end is better matched by TRBJ2-7. The CDR3 covers 17 residues. Germline-derived CDR1 and CDR2 are DFQATT and SNEGSKA (reference sequence). The CDR3 sequence: CSARAPDSRSFLYEQYF. CDR3 in DNA: TGCAGTGCTAGAGCCCCGGACAGCCGGTCCTTTTTATACGAGCAGTACTTC.

This clonotype turned up a few times. This chain uses TRBV12-3 or TRBV12-4 with TRBJ1-2, with 7 bases matching TRBD1. The CDR3 has 16 residues. With 6 bases clipped from V and 1 base from J, the junction kept 11 bases outside the gene matches. The CDR3 DNA is TGTGCCAGCAGCACGCCTCGACAGGGACTTAACTATGGCTACACCTTC. Its translation is CASSTPRQGLNYGYTF.

This clonotype was picked up a small number of times. The CDR3 nucleotides are TGCGCCAGCAGCATGGGCGCCAACTACGAGCAGTACTTC. It is translated as CASSMGANYEQYF. This rearrangement joins TRBV5-1 to TRBJ2-7; D gene unclear. With 4 bases removed from V and 3 bases from J, the gap between germline ends came to 11 bases. The CDR3 is 13 residues long. Germline loops: CDR1 SGHRS, CDR2 YFSETQ.

The chain links TRBV29-1 to TRBJ1-2, with D perhaps TRBD1 (5 bases). Trimming took 3 bases from V and 6 from J, leaving 11 bases between them. The CDR3 has 12 residues. CDR1 and CDR2 from the germline V gene are SQVTM and ANQGSEA. For the CDR3, the DNA is TGCAGCGTTGACACCCAGGGTAATGGCTACACCTTC. It is translated as CSVDTQGNGYTF.

The CDR3 loop is CSAYRQGVLYEQYF. The CDR3 coding sequence is TGCAGTGCTTACCGACAGGGGGTCCTCTACGAGCAGTACTTC. The chain uses TRBV20-1 and TRBJ2-7; 9 bases map to TRBD1. After removal of 5 bases from V and 3 bases from J, the junction contained 8 bases not matched to a gene. The germline V gene encodes CDR1 DFQATT and CDR2 SNEGSKA (reference sequence). This CDR3 is 14 amino acids long.